This TCR beta chain was retrieved from a study of blood T cell repertoires in COVID-19. Trimming pared 4 bases from V and 6 bases from J, leaving 16 bases between. CDR1 is SEHNR and CDR2 is FQNEAQ in the germline V gene (reference sequence). The length of the CDR3 is 14 residues. Clones were read by immunoSEQ multiplex PCR, and TCRdb kept only the in-frame ones, dropping some. Of around 320,000 clones in the sample, 88% were seen once. This receptor was identified in a woman in her thirties who had recovered from COVID-19. The rearrangement links TRBV7-9 to TRBJ2-7, with TRBD2 as a possible D gene (6 bases). Material for sequencing was peripheral blood. The CDR3 here is CASSWSRDLGEQYF. In nucleotides, the CDR3 is TGTGCCAGCAGCTGGTCCAGGGACTTGGGCGAGCAGTACTTC. Full variable domain (outside the CDR3, taken from reference TRBV7-9 and TRBJ2-7): DTGVSQNPRHKITKRGQNVTFRCDPISEHNRLYWYRQTLGQGPEFLTYFQNEAQLEKSRLLSDRFSAERPKGSFSTLEIQRTEQGDSAMYLCASSWSRDLGEQYFGPGTRLTVT.